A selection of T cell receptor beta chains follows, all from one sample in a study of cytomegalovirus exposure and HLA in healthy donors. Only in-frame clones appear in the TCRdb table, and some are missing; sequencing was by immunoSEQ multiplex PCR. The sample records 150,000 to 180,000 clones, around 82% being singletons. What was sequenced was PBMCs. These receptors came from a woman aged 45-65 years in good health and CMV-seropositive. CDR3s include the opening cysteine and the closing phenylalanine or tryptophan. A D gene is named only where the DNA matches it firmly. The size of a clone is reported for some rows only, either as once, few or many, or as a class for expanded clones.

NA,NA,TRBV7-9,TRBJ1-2,TGTTCCAGCAGCTTAATAGTAGATGGCTACACCTTC,CSSSLIVDGYTF
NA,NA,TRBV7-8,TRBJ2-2,TGTGCCAGCAGCTTAGAGGGGACCGGGGAGCTGTTTTTT,CASSLEGTGELFF
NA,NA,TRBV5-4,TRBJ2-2,TGTGCCAGCAGCTTGCCCGAGGGGGAGCTGTTTTTT,CASSLPEGELFF
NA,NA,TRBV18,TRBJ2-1,TGTGCCAGCTCGCCACCCGGGGAGCCCGCTGAGCAGTTCTTC,CASSPPGEPAEQFF
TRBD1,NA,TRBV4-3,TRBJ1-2,TGCGCCAGCAGCCAAGATAGGCAGGGGGACTATGGCTACACCTTC,CASSQDRQGDYGYTF
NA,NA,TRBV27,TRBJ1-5,TGTGCCAGCAGTTTTAGGGGCCACAATCAGCCCCAGCATTTT,CASSFRGHNQPQHF
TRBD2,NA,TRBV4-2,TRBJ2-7,TGTGCCAGCAGCCAAGCTAGCGGGGGTTCCTACGAGCAGTACTTC,CASSQASGGSYEQYF
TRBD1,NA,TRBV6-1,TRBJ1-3,TGTGCCAGCGTCAGGGACAGGGGAAACACCATATATTTT,CASVRDRGNTIYF
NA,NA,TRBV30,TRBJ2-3,TGTGCCTGGAGTGTGTCAGGGGGGCCAGGGCAAGATACGCAGTATTTT,CAWSVSGGPGQDTQYF
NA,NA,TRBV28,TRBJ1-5,TGTGCCAGCAGTTTGGTGGGAGCGAAACCCCAGCATTTT,CASSLVGAKPQHF
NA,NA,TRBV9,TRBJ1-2,TGTGCCAGCAGCCGGGGGGGAGGTAACTATGGCTACACCTTC,CASSRGGGNYGYTF
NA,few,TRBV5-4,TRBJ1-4,TGTGCCAGCAGCTTGGGGCTCAATGAAAAACTGTTTTTT,CASSLGLNEKLFF
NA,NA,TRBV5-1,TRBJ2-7,TGCGCCAGCAGCCCCAAAGCGGCAGTCTCCTACGAGCAGTACTTC,CASSPKAAVSYEQYF
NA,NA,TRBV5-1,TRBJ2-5,TGCGCCAGCAGCTTGTTTGGCAGGGGTGAGACCCAGTACTTC,CASSLFGRGETQYF
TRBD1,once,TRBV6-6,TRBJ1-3,TGTGCCAGCACCGACAGGGGCTCTGGAAACACCATATATTTT,CASTDRGSGNTIYF
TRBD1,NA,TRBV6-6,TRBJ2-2,TGTGCCAGCAGTTACACGGGGACAGGGCCCACCGGGGAGCTGTTTTTT,CASSYTGTGPTGELFF
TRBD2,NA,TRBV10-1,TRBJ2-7,TGCGCCAGCAGTAGCGGGGATACCAACGAGCAGTACTTC,CASSSGDTNEQYF
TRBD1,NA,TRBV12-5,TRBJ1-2,TGTGCTAGTGGTTTGCCGGGACAGGGTGGCTGGGGAGATGGCTACACCTTC,CASGLPGQGGWGDGYTF
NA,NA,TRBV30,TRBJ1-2,TGTGCCTGGAGTGTAAGCTCCTATGGCTACACCTTC,CAWSVSSYGYTF
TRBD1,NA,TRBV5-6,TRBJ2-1,TGTGCCAGCAGCTTGACAGGGGGCATCGATGAGCAGTTCTTC,CASSLTGGIDEQFF
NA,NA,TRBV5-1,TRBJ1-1,TGCGCCAGCAGGTCAGACAGGTTGAACACTGAAGCTTTCTTT,CASRSDRLNTEAFF
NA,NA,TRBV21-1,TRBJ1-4,TGTGCCAGCAGATGGACAGGTTCAAATGAAAAACTGTTTTTT,CASRWTGSNEKLFF
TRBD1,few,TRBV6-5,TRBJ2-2,TGTGCCCCCAGGGGGCGGGGTCAAACCGGGGAGCTGTTTTTT,CAPRGRGQTGELFF
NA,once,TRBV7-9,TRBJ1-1,TGTGCCAGCAGCTTAGGAGGGGGGGCCGCTTTCTTT,CASSLGGGAAFF
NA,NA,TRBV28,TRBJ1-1,TGTGCCAGCAGTTTACAGGGGACGAACACTGAAGCTTTCTTT,CASSLQGTNTEAFF
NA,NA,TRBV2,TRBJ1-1,TGTGCCAGCAGGGTCAGGACAGTTCTTTCTCTGGGGTTGAACACTGAAGCTTTCTTT,CASRVRTVLSLGLNTEAFF
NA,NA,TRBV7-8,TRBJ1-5,TGTGCCAGCAGCTTAGATCGGGGTCAGCCCCAGCATTTT,CASSLDRGQPQHF
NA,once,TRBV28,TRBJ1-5,TGTGCCAGCAGTTTTCGGGAGGGTCGGCAGCCCCAGCATTTT,CASSFREGRQPQHF
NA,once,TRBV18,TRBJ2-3,TGTGCCAGCTCACTACAGGGTATGGGGACAGATACGCAGTATTTT,CASSLQGMGTDTQYF
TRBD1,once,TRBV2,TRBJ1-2,TGTGCCAGCACCTATAGACAGGGTAATGGCTACACCTTC,CASTYRQGNGYTF
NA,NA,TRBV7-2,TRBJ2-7,TGTGCCAGCAGCTTAGGAACAGACCAGTACTTC,CASSLGTDQYF
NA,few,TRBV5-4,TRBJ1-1,TGTGCCAGCAGCTTCGGGAGGGCGGGGAACACTGAAGCTTTCTTT,CASSFGRAGNTEAFF
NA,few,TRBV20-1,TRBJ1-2,TGCAGTGCTCCGGATGGCTACACCTTC,CSAPDGYTF
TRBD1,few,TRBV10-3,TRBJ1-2,TGTGCCATTAGTACAGGGGACGACGGCTATGGCTACACCTTC,CAISTGDDGYGYTF
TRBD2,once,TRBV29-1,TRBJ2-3,TGCAGCGTCCCCCTAGCGGGGGGGCGGGGAGATACGCAGTATTTT,CSVPLAGGRGDTQYF
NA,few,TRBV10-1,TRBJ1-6,TGCGCCAGCAGTGAGTCCGGGGGAAAATCACCCCTCCACTTT,CASSESGGKSPLHF
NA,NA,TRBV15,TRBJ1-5,TGTGCCACCAGCAGAGACAGGGCTCAGCCCCAGCATTTT,CATSRDRAQPQHF
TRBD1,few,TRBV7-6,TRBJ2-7,TGTGCCAGCAGCTTAGGACAGGGCGGATCCTACGAGCAGTACTTC,CASSLGQGGSYEQYF
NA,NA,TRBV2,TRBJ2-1,TGTGCCAGCAGTGTTGGTGGGCTTAATGAGCAGTTCTTC,CASSVGGLNEQFF
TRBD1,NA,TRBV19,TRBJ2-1,TGTGCCAGTACCCCCGGACAGGGGAAGATGAATGAGCAGTTCTTC,CASTPGQGKMNEQFF
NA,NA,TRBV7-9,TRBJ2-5,TGTGCCAGCAGTACCAAAGGGACTTTTCAAGAGACCCAGTACTTC,CASSTKGTFQETQYF
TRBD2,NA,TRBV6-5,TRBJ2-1,TGCGCCAGCAGTTATGACACTAGCGGGCGCAATGAGCAGTTCTTC,CASSYDTSGRNEQFF
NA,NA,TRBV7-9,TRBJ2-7,TGTGCCAGCAGCTTAGGGGATTGGACATACGAGCAGTACTTC,CASSLGDWTYEQYF
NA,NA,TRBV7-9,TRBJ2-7,TGTGCCAGCAGCTTGGGGAGGAGCTCCTACGAGCAGTACTTC,CASSLGRSSYEQYF
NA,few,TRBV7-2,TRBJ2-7,TGTGCCAGCAGCCCGCGGGAACACTACGAGCAGTACTTC,CASSPREHYEQYF
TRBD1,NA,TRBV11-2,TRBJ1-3,TGTGCCAGCAGCGTGGGACAGGGTGGTGGAAACACCATATATTTT,CASSVGQGGGNTIYF
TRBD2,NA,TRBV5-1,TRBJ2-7,TGCGCCAGCAGCTTAAATGGGGGGGTCATCCACGAGCAGTACTTC,CASSLNGGVIHEQYF
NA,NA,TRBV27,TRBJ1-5,TGTGCCAGCAGTTTCAGGAGGGATGATCAGCCCCAGCATTTT,CASSFRRDDQPQHF
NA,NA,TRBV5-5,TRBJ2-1,TGTGCCAGCAGGGGAGGTTGGAGCTCCTACAATGAGCAGTTCTTC,CASRGGWSSYNEQFF
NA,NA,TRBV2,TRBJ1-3,TGTGCCAGCAGTGTTTACTCTGGAAACACCATATATTTT,CASSVYSGNTIYF
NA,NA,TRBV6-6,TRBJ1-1,TGTGCCAGCAGTTCCTTGGACAACAGTGAAGCTTTCTTT,CASSSLDNSEAFF
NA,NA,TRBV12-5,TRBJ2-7,TGTGCTAGTGGCCAGGGTTTAGAGCAGTACTTC,CASGQGLEQYF
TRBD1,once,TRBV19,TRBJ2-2,TGTGCCAGTAGTACGTCCGGGACAGCTAACACCGGGGAGCTGTTTTTT,CASSTSGTANTGELFF